These 24 T cell receptor beta chains share one sample of origin, sequenced in a study of tumor-infiltrating lymphocytes in primary liver carcinoma (dated by TCRdb to 2017 to 2019). The listed sequencing device is Illumina HiSeq 2500. Using a constant-region primer and ProtoScript II reverse transcriptase, TCRbeta-specific cDNA was reverse-transcribed from approximately 0.5 ug total RNA. The TCRbeta libraries were prepared through three rounds of nested multiplex PCR following a slightly modified ARM-PCR procedure. The first two PCR rounds used multiplex TRBV1-TRBV30 forward primers with a Cbeta reverse primer, each for approximately 11 cycles. The raw public reads went through TCRdb reprocessing: fastp at Q25, MiXCR clone calling, in-frame beta chains kept. Rows are combined by CDR3 protein, so each entry shows the most common genes and DNA. The sample yields approximately 120,000 distinct CDR3 sequences; 60% to 75% were counted once. Around 8.2% of the sample is held by the ten biggest clonotypes.

Without any cell sorting, total RNA and DNA were extracted together from about 20-30 mg of bulk tissue using the AllPrep DNA/RNA mini kit. The sequencing sample was made of liver tumor tissue from sampling region 3. The sample's cell subset or site label is to be understood as: tumor region T3, left-lateral pole. The receptors originated from a woman aged 55-70 years with primary liver carcinoma and hepatitis B virus infection.

As for this clonotype: The junction departs from the called germline gene at one end, perhaps through a read error. The chain employs TRBV29-1 and TRBJ2-1; perhaps TRBD1 as D (5 bases). Germline CDR1 SQVTM, CDR2 ANQGSEA. This CDR3 comprises 14 residues. The CDR3 protein is CSVDLESRGNEQSF. The DNA for the CDR3 is TGCAGCGTTGACCTGGAAAGTAGGGGAAATGAGCAGTCCTTT.

Note on this clonotype: Compared with germline, one end of the junction differs, possibly owing to a read error. The CDR3 loop reads CAGSSQQGNTEAFF. The CDR3 DNA sequence: TGTGCCGGCAGTTCACAACAGGGGAACACTGAAGCTTTCTTT. The J gene is TRBJ1-1, the V gene TRBV11-2, with a tentative D call TRBD1 (6 bases). There are 14 residues in the CDR3. In germline, CDR1 is SGHAT, CDR2 FQNNGV. Full variable domain (remainder filled in from reference TRBV11-2 and TRBJ1-1): EAGVAQSPRYKIIEKRQSVAFWCNPISGHATLYWYQQILGQGPKLLIQFQNNGVVDDSQLPKDRFSAERLKGVDSTLKIQPAKLEDSAVYLCAGSSQQGNTEAFFGQGTRLTVV.

This clonotype was recorded many times. The chain uses TRBV6-1 and TRBJ1-5, with D perhaps TRBD1 (6 bases). The CDR3 has 15 residues. CDR1 is MNHNS, CDR2 SASEGT, per germline. Trimming stripped 1 base from V and 4 bases from J, with 11 bases between. The DNA of the CDR3 is TGTGCCAGCAGTGAAGGGGTCAGGGGAAATCAGCCCCAGCATTTT. Its translation: CASSEGVRGNQPQHF.

This clonotype was seen many times. The chain carries TRBV4-2 and TRBJ2-7; D unclear. V was shortened by 2 bases and J by 5 bases, with 13 bases between the two germline ends. The CDR3 is 14 amino acids. Germline loops: CDR1 LGHNA, CDR2 YNFKEQ. The CDR3 DNA sequence: TGTGCCAGCAGCCAATCGGCAATTAACGACGAGCAGTACTTC. Its protein product is CASSQSAINDEQYF.

The chain carries TRBV12-3 or TRBV12-4 and TRBJ2-1; the match to TRBD2 covers 9 bases. This CDR3 has 15 residues. CDR3 region: CACRDEREAPNMQFF. The CDR3 coding sequence is TGTGCATGCAGAGACGAGCGGGAGGCCCCCAATATGCAGTTCTTC.

To note about this clonotype: Being one base from a much bigger clone, this may be a read error. The chain uses TRBV30 and TRBJ1-2; the D is unclear. This CDR3 has 12 residues. Germline CDR1 GTSNPN, CDR2 SVGIG (reference sequence). The CDR3 here is CAWDGGNYDYTF. In nucleotides, the CDR3 is TGTGCCTGGGACGGTGGAAACTATGACTACACCTTC. Complete variable domain (other parts from reference TRBV30 and TRBJ1-2): SQTIHQWPATLVQPVGSPLSLECTVEGTSNPNLYWYRQAAGRGLQLLFYSVGIGQISSEVPQNLSASRPQDRQFILSSKKLLLSDSGFYLCAWDGGNYDYTFGSGTRLTVV.

As regards this clonotype: As the CDR3 is not closed by the conserved phenylalanine or tryptophan, this likely results from a read error. The V and J genes are TRBV28 and TRBJ2-7; D not certain. This CDR3 is 12 amino acids long. Germline V lookup: CDR1 MDHEN, CDR2 SYDVKM. The CDR3: CVSLGSSYEQYL. The CDR3 DNA reads TGTGTCAGCCTAGGCAGCTCCTACGAGCAGTACCTC.

The V gene is TRBV12-3 or TRBV12-4, the J gene TRBJ2-1; D may be TRBD2 (5 bases). The CDR3 runs 13 residues. Between the trimmed V and J ends, which lost 1 base and 12 bases, there was a span of 13 bases. The CDR3 DNA sequence: TGTGCCAGCAGTTTAGGCGAGGGAAATATGCAGTTCTTC. Residues: CASSLGEGNMQFF.

As concerns this clonotype: The junction departs from the called germline gene at one end, perhaps through a read error. This chain connects TRBV11-2 to TRBJ2-1, with TRBD2 as a possible D gene (6 bases). CDR3 size: 15 residues. Germline CDR1 is SGHAT and CDR2 is FQNNGV. The CDR3: CASGLGTSRKLEQFF. As DNA, the CDR3 is TGTGCCAGCGGCTTGGGAACTAGCAGGAAGCTTGAGCAGTTCTTC.

This chain connects TRBV24-1 to TRBJ2-3; D possibly corresponds to TRBD1 (6 bases). The tail of the sequence fits TRBJ1-5 better, so the J call may be wrong. From germline, CDR1 is KGHDR and CDR2 SFDVKD. This CDR3 is 19 amino acids long. CDR3 loop: CATSQSGTSGRGGTDMQHF. The CDR3 DNA reads TGTGCCACCAGTCAATCCGGGACTAGCGGGAGGGGGGGCACAGATATGCAGCATTTT.

Of note for this clonotype: At one end, the junction sequence differs from germline, possibly due to a read error. The V gene is TRBV11-3, the J gene TRBJ2-3; D is possibly TRBD1 or TRBD2 (5 bases each). The V gene's germline CDR1 is SGHNT and CDR2 YENEEA. The CDR3 covers 15 residues. The CDR3 sequence: CASRRGDGKTDAQYF. DNA of the CDR3: TGTGCCAGTAGGCGAGGGGATGGGAAAACAGATGCGCAGTATTTT.

A single count supports this clonotype. At one boundary the junction diverges from the germline segment, which might be a read error. This chain uses TRBV11-2 with TRBJ2-2, with D perhaps matching TRBD2 (5 bases). The germline V gene has CDR1 SGHAT and CDR2 FQNNGV. The length of the CDR3 is 13 residues. As DNA, the CDR3 is TGTGCCAGCAGCTTAGAAAGAACTGGGGAGCTCTTTTTT. It is translated as CASSLERTGELFF. The full variable domain, its missing parts supplied by reference TRBV11-2 and TRBJ2-2, is EAGVAQSPRYKIIEKRQSVAFWCNPISGHATLYWYQQILGQGPKLLIQFQNNGVVDDSQLPKDRFSAERLKGVDSTLKIQPAKLEDSAVYLCASSLERTGELFFGEGSRLTVL.

Details on this clonotype: The conserved phenylalanine or tryptophan normally closing the CDR3 is absent here, so this likely arose from a read error. The DNA is omitted, as the CDR3 cannot be located on it reliably, and the CDR3 follows TCRdb's listing. This chain uses TRBV4-2 with TRBJ2-6. Counting both end residues, the CDR3 totals 14 amino acids. CDR1 is LGHNA, CDR2 YNFKEQ, per germline. The CDR3 sequence: CASSHGTGANVLTL.

This clonotype was seen many times. CDR3 bases: TGTGCCAGCAGTTTTGGAGGCGGGGTGAAAAACATTCAGTACTTC. Its protein is CASSFGGGVKNIQYF. The chain uses TRBV12-3 or TRBV12-4 and TRBJ2-4, with D possibly being TRBD2 (6 bases). The CDR3 totals 15 residues. V lost 3 bases to trimming and J lost 4 bases, with 13 bases between them.

Remarks on this clonotype: Relative to the germline gene, one junction end is altered; a read error may explain this. This chain connects TRBV4-1 to TRBJ1-1, with TRBD1 as a possible D gene (5 bases). This CDR3 comprises 18 residues. Germline CDR1 is MGHRA and CDR2 is YSYEKL. The CDR3 bases are TGCGCAAGCAGCCAAGATCAAGTTTCGGGGGGGTTTGAGATTGAAGCTTTCTTT. Its translation: CASSQDQVSGGFEIEAFF.

This clonotype appeared many times. This chain links TRBV4-1 with TRBJ2-3; D ambiguous. V was pared by 4 bases and J by 3 bases, with 11 bases between. CDR1 and CDR2 (germline): MGHRA, YSYEKL. The CDR3 is 14 amino acids. Here the CDR3 DNA reads TGCGCCAGCAGCCTAGGACCCGTGACAGATACGCAGTATTTT. Its translation: CASSLGPVTDTQYF.

Turning to this clonotype: This may be a read error, as it is one base from a much larger clone. The J gene is TRBJ2-1, the V gene TRBV10-3; D perhaps matches TRBD1 (6 bases). The CDR3 covers 14 residues. Germline V CDR1 and CDR2: ENHRY, SYGVKD. For the CDR3, the DNA is TGTACCATCACGACAGGTGAATACTACAATGAGCAGTTCTTC. Amino acids: CTITTGEYYNEQFF.

In regard to this clonotype: A read error may be the cause here, since a much bigger clone is one base away. V and J are TRBV6-1 and TRBJ1-4, with 9 bases aligning to TRBD1. The CDR3 runs to 16 residues. The junction had 3 bases not matched to a gene; V was cut back by 4 bases and J by 0 bases. Germline V gene lookup returns CDR1 MNHNS and CDR2 SASEGT. CDR3 region: CASSGDRDSTNEKLFF. The CDR3, as DNA: TGTGCCAGCAGTGGGGACAGGGACTCAACTAATGAAAAACTGTTTTTT.

The V gene is TRBV28, the J gene TRBJ1-2; D is ambiguous. V lost 11 bases, J lost 4 bases, and 17 bases lay in between. This CDR3 is built from 13 residues. In germline, CDR1 is MDHEN, CDR2 SYDVKM. This chain's CDR3 is CAGRGTNSYGYTF. The CDR3 nucleotides are TGTGCCGGCCGTGGAACCAACAGCTATGGCTACACCTTC.

The chain joins TRBV7-9 to TRBJ2-3; no firm D call. Trimming pared 5 bases from V and 5 bases from J, leaving 11 bases between. The CDR3 has 13 amino acids. Germline lookup yields CDR1 SEHNR and CDR2 FQNEAQ (reference sequence). The DNA of the CDR3 is TGTGCCAGCAGCCCCGTCTCCGTAGATACGCAGTATTTT. Translated, it gives CASSPVSVDTQYF.

This rearrangement joins TRBV30 to TRBJ2-6, with 7 nucleotides matching TRBD2. Germline-derived CDR1 and CDR2 are GTSNPN and SVGIG (reference sequence). V was pared by 0 bases and J by 2 bases, with 7 bases of the junction left unmatched. The CDR3 sequence is 17 residues long. The CDR3 region is CAWSVSGIGAGANVLTF. The CDR3 DNA reads as TGTGCCTGGAGTGTCAGCGGGATAGGGGCTGGGGCCAACGTCCTGACTTTC. The whole variable domain, filled in from reference TRBV30 and TRBJ2-6, reads SQTIHQWPATLVQPVGSPLSLECTVEGTSNPNLYWYRQAAGRGLQLLFYSVGIGQISSEVPQNLSASRPQDRQFILSSKKLLLSDSGFYLCAWSVSGIGAGANVLTFGAGSRLTVL.

As for this clonotype: This CDR3 is missing its conserved last phenylalanine or tryptophan, likely due to a read error. The chain combines TRBV30 with TRBJ2-7; 10 bases agree with TRBD1. The V segment lost 2 bases and the J segment 2 bases; nucleotides outside the gene matches: 3. CDR3 length: 14 amino acids. Per the germline V gene, CDR1 is GTSNPN and CDR2 is SVGIG (reference sequence). CDR3: CAWSTGTGAYEQYL. In nucleotides, the CDR3 is TGTGCCTGGAGTACCGGGACAGGGGCCTACGAGCAGTACTTA.

The chain couples TRBV18 to TRBJ2-3, with D maybe TRBD1 (6 bases). Germline assignment: CDR1 KGHSH and CDR2 LQKENI. V was pared by 4 bases and J by 3 bases, with 8 bases between. The CDR3 covers 13 residues. The CDR3 loop is CASSQQGTDTQYF. CDR3 nucleotide sequence: TGTGCCAGCTCACAACAGGGAACAGATACGCAGTATTTT.

The V and J genes are TRBV4-2 and TRBJ2-6; no clear D. Trimming cost V 7 bases and J 9 bases, with 16 bases left between them. Per the germline V gene, CDR1 is LGHNA and CDR2 is YNFKEQ. This CDR3 is 14 amino acids long. The CDR3 loop reads CASNPIQGVNVLTF. DNA for the CDR3: TGTGCCAGCAACCCAATACAAGGTGTCAACGTCCTGACTTTC.